The 29 T cell receptor beta chains reported below all come from one sample, sequenced in a study of blood T cell repertoires in COVID-19. Assay: immunoSEQ multiplex PCR; the TCRdb copy retains only in-frame clones and omits some. The sample shows approximately 80,000 clones, over 75% of them seen only once. Specimen: peripheral blood. The receptor source for this set is a man aged 50 to 59 with COVID-19, enrolled during active disease.

The chain has TRBV30 and TRBJ2-7, with a weak D call TRBD2 (5 bases). The germline CDR1 and CDR2 sequences are GTSNPN and SVGIG (reference sequence). The CDR3 consists of 12 residues. V lost 2 bases and J 2 bases, leaving 7 bases between the germline ends. The CDR3 loop reads CAWSTGAYEQYF. The CDR3 DNA reads TGTGCCTGGAGTACCGGGGCCTACGAGCAGTACTTC.

The chain uses TRBV2 and TRBJ2-6; no clear D gene. CDR1 SNHLY and CDR2 FYNNEI come from the germline V gene. V was trimmed by 9 bases and J by 0 bases, leaving 6 bases between them. The CDR3 sequence is 13 residues long. CDR3 sequence reads: CARAISGANVLTF. The CDR3 nucleotides are TGTGCCAGGGCCATCTCTGGGGCCAACGTCCTGACTTTC. The full variable domain, completed using reference TRBV2 and TRBJ2-6, is EPEVTQTPSHQVTQMGQEVILRCVPISNHLYFYWYRQILGQKVEFLVSFYNNEISEKSEIFDDQFSVERPDGSNFTLKIRSTKLEDSAMYFCARAISGANVLTFGAGSRLTVL.

The rearrangement uses TRBV27 and TRBJ2-2, with 9 positions matching TRBD2. Germline-derived CDR1 and CDR2 are MNHEY and SMNVEV (reference sequence). The CDR3 covers 15 residues. V gave up 1 base and J gave up 6 bases; unmatched junction bases: 3. CDR3 in amino acids: CASSLFSGSPGELFF. Written as DNA, the CDR3 is TGTGCCAGCAGTTTATTTAGCGGGAGTCCCGGGGAGCTGTTTTTT.

The V and J genes are TRBV27 and TRBJ2-7; 10 nucleotides line up with TRBD2. The length of the CDR3 is 15 residues. Germline CDR1 MNHEY, CDR2 SMNVEV (reference sequence). The ends lost 4 bases at V and 1 base at J; junction bases unmatched: 4. The CDR3 sequence: CASSSRTSGSYEQYF. As DNA, the CDR3 is TGTGCCAGCAGTTCTCGGACTAGCGGATCCTACGAGCAGTACTTC.

The V and J genes are TRBV7-9 and TRBJ1-5; no clear D gene. CDR3 length: 15 residues. Germline CDR1 reads SEHNR; CDR2 reads FQNEAQ (reference sequence). Trimming left V 1 base short and J 9 bases short, with 16 bases between. The CDR3 reads CASSLEGGAAGPQHF. CDR3 sequence (DNA): TGTGCCAGCAGCTTAGAGGGAGGTGCGGCGGGGCCCCAGCATTTT.

This clone was recorded many times. The chain employs TRBV10-3 and TRBJ2-1; 12 positions agree with TRBD2. The germline gives CDR1 ENHRY, CDR2 SYGVKD. The CDR3 loop spans 15 amino acids. V was clipped by 11 bases and J by 10 bases; unmatched bases: 15. The CDR3 nucleotides are TGTGCCTCGGTAGGCCGATCTAGCGGGAGGGACGAGCAGTTCTTC. This encodes CASVGRSSGRDEQFF.

The J gene is TRBJ1-1, the V gene TRBV28; D uncertain. From germline, CDR1 is MDHEN and CDR2 SYDVKM. V lost 7 bases and J 6 bases, leaving 21 bases between the germline ends. The CDR3 has 15 amino acids. This CDR3 reads CASTDRVRGRAEAFF. The CDR3 bases are TGTGCCAGCACCGACCGAGTTAGAGGGAGGGCTGAAGCTTTCTTT.

V usage is TRBV30 and J usage is TRBJ1-1; D unresolved. V shed 0 bases and J shed 7 bases, with 6 bases lying between them. Germline-derived CDR1 and CDR2 are GTSNPN and SVGIG (reference sequence). The CDR3 is 11 residues long. CDR3 region: CAWSVRDEAFF. Written as DNA, the CDR3 is TGTGCCTGGAGTGTGCGGGATGAAGCTTTCTTT.

The J gene is TRBJ1-1, the V gene TRBV7-8; a possible D gene is TRBD1 (5 bases). The CDR3 has 14 amino acids. The V and J ends lost 5 bases and 1 base respectively, with 11 bases between them. Germline V gives CDR1 SGHVS, CDR2 FQNEAQ. The CDR3 loop is CASSLQVENTEAFF. CDR3 DNA sequence: TGTGCCAGCAGCCTACAGGTCGAGAACACTGAAGCTTTCTTT.

This chain joins TRBV15 and TRBJ1-2; D perhaps matches TRBD1 (6 bases). The CDR3 has 14 residues. V shed 0 bases and J shed 8 bases, with 13 bases lying between them. CDR1 LNHNV and CDR2 YYDKDF come from the germline V gene (reference sequence). CDR3 region: CATSRDRGWRGYTF. Here the CDR3 DNA reads TGTGCCACCAGCAGAGATAGGGGGTGGAGAGGCTACACCTTC.

V usage is TRBV3-1 (or the pseudogene TRBV3-2) and J usage is TRBJ2-3, with D perhaps matching TRBD1 (5 bases). The ends were cut back, 3 bases at V and 9 bases at J, with 10 bases in the middle. CDR3 size: 12 residues. CDR1 is LGHDT and CDR2 is YNNKEL in the germline V gene (reference sequence). The CDR3 DNA reads as TGTGCCAGCAGCCAGGTACCAGGGACGCAGTATTTT. Its translation: CASSQVPGTQYF.

The CDR3 protein is CASSQGQGPSHQPQHF. In nucleotides, the CDR3 is TGCGCCAGCAGCCAAGGGCAGGGCCCATCCCATCAGCCCCAGCATTTT. J is TRBJ1-5 and V is TRBV4-1; D is perhaps TRBD1 (5 bases). The CDR3 has 16 amino acids. Germline V CDR1 and CDR2: MGHRA, YSYEKL. V shed 1 base and J shed 5 bases, with 15 bases lying between them.

J is TRBJ2-5 and V is TRBV4-1; 7 bases fit TRBD2. The germline CDR1 and CDR2 sequences are MGHRA and YSYEKL. This CDR3 has 15 residues. J lost 1 base, V lost 6 bases, and 8 bases had no gene match. The chain's CDR3 is CASSRSGPAQETQYF. The CDR3, as DNA: TGCGCCAGCAGTCGTAGCGGGCCAGCCCAAGAGACCCAGTACTTC.

The chain uses TRBV6-5 and TRBJ2-7, with 10 positions matching TRBD1. The germline gives CDR1 MNHEY, CDR2 SVGAGI. The CDR3 extends over 15 amino acids. V was clipped by 10 bases and J by 1 base; unmatched bases: 10. CDR3 region: CATLLDRGESYEQYF. In DNA, the CDR3 is TGTGCCACGCTATTGGACAGGGGGGAATCCTACGAGCAGTACTTC.

This chain uses TRBV6-6 with TRBJ1-5, with 12 bases identical to TRBD1. CDR1 MNHNY and CDR2 SVGAGI come from the germline V gene (reference sequence). This CDR3 spans 17 amino acids. The ends lost 5 bases at V and 0 bases at J; junction bases unmatched: 5. In DNA, the CDR3 is TGTGCCAGCAGTCCGGGACAGGGGGCTTATAGCAATCAGCCCCAGCATTTT. Protein sequence: CASSPGQGAYSNQPQHF.

V usage is TRBV3-1 (or the pseudogene TRBV3-2) and J usage is TRBJ1-6; D remains unclear. V was clipped by 0 bases and J by 7 bases, with 7 bases between them. Germline lookup yields CDR1 LGHDT and CDR2 YNNKEL (reference sequence). The CDR3 covers 14 residues. CDR3 protein: CASSQESRNSPLHF. The CDR3 nucleotides read TGTGCCAGCAGCCAAGAGAGTCGAAATTCACCCCTCCACTTT.

The chain carries TRBV7-3 and TRBJ2-5; no definite D call. The CDR3 totals 13 residues. Trimming shortened V by 4 bases and J by 2 bases, and 8 bases separated the two germline ends. Germline V gives CDR1 SGHTA, CDR2 FQGTGA. CDR3 DNA: TGTGCCAGCAGCTCCTACCCTCAAGAGACCCAGTACTTC. This translates into CASSSYPQETQYF.

The chain employs TRBV20-1 and TRBJ1-2; 7 bases are a match to TRBD1. CDR1 and CDR2 (germline): DFQATT, SNEGSKA (reference sequence). The CDR3 spans 13 residues. V shed 3 bases and J 6 bases; nucleotides not matched to a gene: 7. CDR3 sequence reads: CSASIRGANGYTF. For the CDR3, the DNA is TGCAGTGCTAGTATCAGGGGGGCTAATGGCTACACCTTC.

V and J are TRBV5-1 and TRBJ2-3; D not resolved. Deletions cut 0 bases from V and 4 bases from J, with 6 bases between. Germline CDR1 SGHRS, CDR2 YFSETQ. This CDR3 is built from 13 residues. CDR3 sequence (DNA): TGCGCCAGCAGCTTGGGCCTACCAGATACGCAGTATTTT. Amino acids: CASSLGLPDTQYF.

V usage is TRBV2 and J usage is TRBJ1-4, with 7 bases fitting TRBD1. V was clipped by 6 bases and J by 7 bases; unmatched bases: 20. This CDR3 spans 18 amino acids. Germline CDR1 SNHLY, CDR2 FYNNEI. As DNA, the CDR3 is TGTGCCAGCAGCTCAACGGGGGACAGCACCTTGGAGTCTGAAAAACTGTTTTTT. Translating it yields CASSSTGDSTLESEKLFF.

CDR3 in amino acids: CASSLEGAYGSPLHF. The CDR3 DNA follows: TGTGCCAGCAGCTTAGAGGGGGCATATGGTTCACCCCTCCACTTT. The V and J genes are TRBV7-9 and TRBJ1-6, with 7 bases fitting TRBD1. CDR3 length: 15 residues. The germline V gene has CDR1 SEHNR and CDR2 FQNEAQ (reference sequence). Germline trimming cut 1 base from V and 9 bases from J; bases unmatched to any gene: 6. The full variable domain, completed using reference TRBV7-9 and TRBJ1-6, is DTGVSQNPRHKITKRGQNVTFRCDPISEHNRLYWYRQTLGQGPEFLTYFQNEAQLEKSRLLSDRFSAERPKGSFSTLEIQRTEQGDSAMYLCASSLEGAYGSPLHFGNGTRLTVT.

For the CDR3, the DNA is TGTGCCAGCAGTCAACTAGCGGGAGGCAACGAGCAGTACTTC. Translating gives CASSQLAGGNEQYF. V is TRBV6-5 and J is TRBJ2-7, with 12 bases matching TRBD2. V shed 5 bases and J 5 bases; nucleotides not matched to a gene: 4. There are 14 residues in the CDR3. Germline V gene data show CDR1 as MNHEY and CDR2 as SVGAGI.

This clone was detected only once. The CDR3 region is CASSQGYQETQYF. CDR3 DNA sequence: TGCGCCAGTTCACAGGGGTATCAAGAGACCCAGTACTTC. The J gene is TRBJ2-5, the V gene TRBV5-1, with TRBD1 identical over 7 bases. Germline V gene lookup returns CDR1 SGHRS and CDR2 YFSETQ. The J segment lost 2 bases and the V segment lost 8 bases, leaving 6 bases of the junction unmatched. The CDR3 has 13 residues.

V and J are TRBV28 and TRBJ2-5; 10 bases line up with TRBD2. V lost 5 bases to trimming and J lost 5 bases; unmatched junction nucleotides: 8. This CDR3 contains 15 residues. Germline CDR1 and CDR2: MDHEN and SYDVKM. Here the CDR3 reads CASSPLAGVDETQYF. The CDR3 DNA follows: TGTGCCAGCAGTCCCCTAGCGGGAGTGGATGAGACCCAGTACTTC.

This clone was observed a few times. The rearrangement joins TRBV11-2 to TRBJ2-2, with D possibly being TRBD2 (6 bases). This CDR3 contains 14 residues. Trimming removed 6 bases from V and 1 base from J, with 9 bases in between. Germline CDR1 reads SGHAT; CDR2 reads FQNNGV. This CDR3 reads CASSRRGNTGELFF. As DNA, the CDR3 is TGTGCCAGCAGTCGGAGGGGGAACACCGGGGAGCTGTTTTTT.

V usage is TRBV5-4 and J usage is TRBJ2-3; D may be TRBD2 (6 bases). The CDR3 consists of 16 residues. CDR1 and CDR2 from the germline V gene are SGHNT and YYREEE (reference sequence). V was clipped by 3 bases and J by 0 bases, with 14 bases between them. Here the CDR3 reads CASSSRRGSSTDTQYF. CDR3 in DNA: TGTGCCAGCAGCTCCCGGCGGGGCTCTAGCACAGATACGCAGTATTTT. Complete variable domain (other parts from reference TRBV5-4 and TRBJ2-3): ETGVTQSPTHLIKTRGQQVTLRCSSQSGHNTVSWYQQALGQGPQFIFQYYREEENGRGNFPPRFSGLQFPNYSSELNVNALELDDSALYLCASSSRRGSSTDTQYFGPGTRLTVL.

The chain combines TRBV6-5 with TRBJ1-5; maybe TRBD1 (5 bases). Germline assignment: CDR1 MNHEY and CDR2 SVGAGI. This CDR3 comprises 15 residues. The germline V and J ends were trimmed by 6 bases and 0 bases, with 12 bases remaining between them. The CDR3 loop is CASSETDNSNQPQHF. For the CDR3, the DNA is TGTGCCAGCAGCGAGACAGACAATAGCAATCAGCCCCAGCATTTT.

This clone was seen only a few times. The genes are TRBV10-3 and TRBJ2-3, with TRBD2 as a possible D gene (6 bases). Germline lookup yields CDR1 ENHRY and CDR2 SYGVKD. The CDR3 runs to 14 residues. Trimming removed 5 bases at V and 2 bases at J, with 11 bases between. CDR3 nucleotide sequence: TGTGCCATCAGTCCGGGACTCAACACAGATACGCAGTATTTT. This encodes CAISPGLNTDTQYF.

This clone was observed many times. The chain uses TRBV29-1 and TRBJ1-2, with D unresolved. CDR3 size: 10 residues. With 4 bases removed from V and 12 bases from J, the gap between germline ends came to 12 bases. Germline V CDR1 and CDR2: SQVTM, ANQGSEA. In nucleotides, the CDR3 is TGCAGCGTTGGATCAGGTTTTAACACCTTC. Amino acid sequence: CSVGSGFNTF.